Listed below are T cell receptor beta chains from one sample, sequenced in a study of cytomegalovirus exposure and HLA in healthy donors. Assay used: immunoSEQ multiplex PCR; TCRdb lists only in-frame clones, some missing. The repertoire has fewer than 200,000 clones, around 65% of them found once; the top ten carry 2.5% to 3.5%. Sequenced sample: PBMCs. These receptors all stem from a woman aged 40 to 50 in good health and CMV-seropositive. CDR3s include the opening cysteine and the closing phenylalanine or tryptophan. A D gene is named only where the DNA matches it firmly. Size tells how often a clone was seen (once, few, many) or the class of an expanded clone, and some rows leave it out.

v_gene	j_gene	abundance	len	d_gene	CDR3aa	CDR3nt
TRBV7-6	TRBJ2-5	-	14	-	CASSLLGAAETQYF	TGTGCCAGCAGCTTATTAGGGGCGGCGGAGACCCAGTACTTC
TRBV7-8	TRBJ1-2	-	13	-	CASSLGEEYGYTF	TGTGCCAGCAGCTTAGGGGAGGAATATGGCTACACCTTC
TRBV4-3	TRBJ2-3	-	17	-	CASSRAWSRRAVNTQYF	TGCGCCAGCAGCCGCGCCTGGAGTAGGCGCGCGGTCAATACGCAGTATTTT
TRBV18	TRBJ2-1	-	14	TRBD1	CASSIGQGVDEQFF	TGTGCCAGCTCAATAGGACAGGGGGTCGATGAGCAGTTCTTC
TRBV5-4	TRBJ1-6	-	14	TRBD1	CASSGDRGLSPLHF	TGTGCCAGCAGCGGGGACAGGGGGCTTTCACCCCTCCACTTT
TRBV13	TRBJ2-7	-	14	TRBD2	CASSFRGGRDEQYF	TGTGCCAGCAGCTTCCGGGGGGGCCGGGACGAGCAGTACTTC
TRBV7-2	TRBJ1-2	-	14	TRBD1	CASGLRGQDYGYTF	TGTGCCAGCGGCCTCAGGGGGCAGGACTATGGCTACACCTTC
TRBV6-5	TRBJ2-7	few	13	-	CASRTDKIYEQYF	TGTGCCAGCAGAACGGACAAGATCTACGAGCAGTACTTC
TRBV4-3	TRBJ1-1	-	16	TRBD1	CASSQHGTGMNTEAFF	TGCGCCAGCAGCCAGCATGGGACAGGAATGAACACTGAAGCTTTCTTT
TRBV9	TRBJ1-4	-	16	-	CASSVGGGVTSEKLFF	TGTGCCAGCAGCGTGGGGGGAGGGGTCACTTCTGAAAAACTGTTTTTT
TRBV2	TRBJ2-1	-	14	TRBD2	CASRAGLAYNEQFF	TGTGCCAGCAGAGCCGGACTAGCCTACAATGAGCAGTTCTTC
TRBV27	TRBJ2-1	-	19	TRBD1	CASSLYGTPTGGLYNEQFF	TGTGCCAGCAGTTTATATGGCACCCCGACAGGGGGGTTATACAATGAGCAGTTCTTC
TRBV4-1	TRBJ1-1	-	15	TRBD1	CASRFTGGVDTEAFF	TGCGCCAGCAGATTTACAGGGGGCGTTGACACTGAAGCTTTCTTT
TRBV5-4	TRBJ2-7	few	14	TRBD1	CASHRKDRPYEQYF	TGTGCCAGCCACCGCAAGGACAGGCCCTACGAGCAGTACTTC